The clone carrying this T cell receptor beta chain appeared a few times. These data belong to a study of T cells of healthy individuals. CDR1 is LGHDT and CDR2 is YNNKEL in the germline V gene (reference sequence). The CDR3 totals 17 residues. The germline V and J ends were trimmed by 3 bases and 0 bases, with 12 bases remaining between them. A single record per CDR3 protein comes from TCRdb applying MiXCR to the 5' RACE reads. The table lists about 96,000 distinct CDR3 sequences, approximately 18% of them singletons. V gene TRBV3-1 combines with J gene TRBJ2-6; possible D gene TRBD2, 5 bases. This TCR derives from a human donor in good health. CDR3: CASSHSDSNSGANVLTF. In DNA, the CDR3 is TGTGCCAGCAGCCACTCGGACTCAAACTCTGGGGCCAACGTCCTGACTTTC. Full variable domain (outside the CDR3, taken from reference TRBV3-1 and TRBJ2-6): DTAVSQTPKYLVTQMGNDKSIKCEQNLGHDTMYWYKQDSKKFLKIMFSYNNKELIINETVPNRFSPKSPDKAHLNLHINSLELGDSAVYFCASSHSDSNSGANVLTFGAGSRLTVL.